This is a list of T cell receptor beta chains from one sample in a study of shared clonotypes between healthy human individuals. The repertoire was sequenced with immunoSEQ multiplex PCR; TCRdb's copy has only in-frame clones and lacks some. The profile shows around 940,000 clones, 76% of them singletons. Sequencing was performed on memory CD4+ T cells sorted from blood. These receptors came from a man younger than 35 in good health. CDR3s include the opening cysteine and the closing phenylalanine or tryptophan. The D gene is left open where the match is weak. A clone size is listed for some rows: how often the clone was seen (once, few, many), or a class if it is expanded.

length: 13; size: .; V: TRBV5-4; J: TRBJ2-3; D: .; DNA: TGTGCCAGCAGCTCGGTAGTTGCAGATACGCAGTATTTT; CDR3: CASSSVVADTQYF
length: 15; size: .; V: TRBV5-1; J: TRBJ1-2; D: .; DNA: TGCGCCAGCAGCACAGATGGGACGGTTAACTATGGCTACACCTTC; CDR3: CASSTDGTVNYGYTF
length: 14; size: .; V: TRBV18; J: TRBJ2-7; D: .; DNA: TGTGCCAGCTCACCACCGCCCGGGGACTACGAGCAGTACTTC; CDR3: CASSPPPGDYEQYF
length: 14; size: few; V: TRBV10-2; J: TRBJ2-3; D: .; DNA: TGCGCCAGCAGCCAGGGACGGGCCGAGCGGGCGCAGTATTTT; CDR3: CASSQGRAERAQYF
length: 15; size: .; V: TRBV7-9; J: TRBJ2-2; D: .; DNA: TGTGCCAGCAGCTTAATTCCACAGGGAGCCGGGGAGCTGTTTTTT; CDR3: CASSLIPQGAGELFF
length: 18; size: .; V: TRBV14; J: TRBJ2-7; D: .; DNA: TGTGCCAGCAGCCAAGATGGGGGAATGACTAGTCCCTCCTACGAGCAGTACTTC; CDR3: CASSQDGGMTSPSYEQYF
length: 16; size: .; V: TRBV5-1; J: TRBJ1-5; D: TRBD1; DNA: TGCGCCAGCAGCTTGGCAGGGACAGGGGTTAATCAGCCCCAGCATTTT; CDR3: CASSLAGTGVNQPQHF
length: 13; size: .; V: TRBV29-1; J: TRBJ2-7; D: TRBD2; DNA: TGCAGCGTCCGAGGGAGGGTTACGTACGAGCAGTACTTC; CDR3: CSVRGRVTYEQYF
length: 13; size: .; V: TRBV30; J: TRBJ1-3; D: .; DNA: TGTGCCTGGGCCGGGAGCTCTGGAAACACCATATATTTT; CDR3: CAWAGSSGNTIYF
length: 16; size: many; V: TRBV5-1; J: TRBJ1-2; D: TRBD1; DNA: TGCGCCAGCAGCTCATACAAGGGACAGGGGAAGGATGGCTACACCTTC; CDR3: CASSSYKGQGKDGYTF
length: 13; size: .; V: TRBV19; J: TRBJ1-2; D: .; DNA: TGTGCCAGTAGTATATCTACAAGTGTCTACTACACCTTC; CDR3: CASSISTSVYYTF
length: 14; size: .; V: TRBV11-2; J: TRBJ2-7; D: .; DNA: TGTGCCAGCAGCCCTAGACTAGTCATAGGCGAGCAGTACTTC; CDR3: CASSPRLVIGEQYF
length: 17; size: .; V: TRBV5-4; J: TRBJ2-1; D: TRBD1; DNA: TGTGCCAGCAGCTCCCCCCCGACAGGGGCTGGATACAATGAGCAGTTCTTC; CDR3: CASSSPPTGAGYNEQFF
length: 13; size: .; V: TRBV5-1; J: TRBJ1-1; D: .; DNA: TGCGCCAGCAGCGACCAGGGAGCCAATGAAGCTTTCTTT; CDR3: CASSDQGANEAFF
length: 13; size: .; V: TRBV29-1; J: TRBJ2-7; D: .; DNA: TGCAGCGTTGAAACAGGGAGGACGGGTGAGCAGTACTTC; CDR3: CSVETGRTGEQYF